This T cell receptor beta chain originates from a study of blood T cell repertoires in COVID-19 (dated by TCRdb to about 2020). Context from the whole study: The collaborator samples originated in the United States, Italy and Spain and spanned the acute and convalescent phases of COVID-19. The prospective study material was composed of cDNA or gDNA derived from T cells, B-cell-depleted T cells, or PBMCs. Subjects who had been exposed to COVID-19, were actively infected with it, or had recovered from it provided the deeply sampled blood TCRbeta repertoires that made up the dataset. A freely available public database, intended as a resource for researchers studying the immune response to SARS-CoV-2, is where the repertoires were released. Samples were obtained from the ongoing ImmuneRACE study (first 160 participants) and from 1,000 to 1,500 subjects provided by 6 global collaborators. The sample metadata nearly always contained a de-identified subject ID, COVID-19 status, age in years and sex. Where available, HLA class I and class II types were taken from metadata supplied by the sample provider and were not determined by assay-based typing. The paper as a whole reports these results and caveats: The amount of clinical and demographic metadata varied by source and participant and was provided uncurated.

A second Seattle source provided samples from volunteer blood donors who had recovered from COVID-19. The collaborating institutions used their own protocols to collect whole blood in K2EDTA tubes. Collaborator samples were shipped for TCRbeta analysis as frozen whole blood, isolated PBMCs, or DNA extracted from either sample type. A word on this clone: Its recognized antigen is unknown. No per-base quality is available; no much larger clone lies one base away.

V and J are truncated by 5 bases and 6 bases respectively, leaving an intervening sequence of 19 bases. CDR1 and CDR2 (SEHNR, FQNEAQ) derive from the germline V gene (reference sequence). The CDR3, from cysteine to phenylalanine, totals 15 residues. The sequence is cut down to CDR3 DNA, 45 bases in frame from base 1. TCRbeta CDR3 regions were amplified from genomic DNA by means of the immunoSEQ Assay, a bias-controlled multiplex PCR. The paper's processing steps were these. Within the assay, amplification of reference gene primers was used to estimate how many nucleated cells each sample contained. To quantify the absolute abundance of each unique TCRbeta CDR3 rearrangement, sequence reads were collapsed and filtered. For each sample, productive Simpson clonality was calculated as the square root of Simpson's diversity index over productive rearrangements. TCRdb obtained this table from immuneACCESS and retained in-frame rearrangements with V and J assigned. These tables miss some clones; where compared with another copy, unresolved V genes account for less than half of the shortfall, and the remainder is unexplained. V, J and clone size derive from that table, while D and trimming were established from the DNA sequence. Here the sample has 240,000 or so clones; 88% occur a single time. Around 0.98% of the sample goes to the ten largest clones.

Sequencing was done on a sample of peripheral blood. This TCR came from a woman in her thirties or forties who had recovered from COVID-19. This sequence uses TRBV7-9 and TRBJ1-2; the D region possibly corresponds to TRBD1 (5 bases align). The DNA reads TGTGCCAGCAGCGACCTGGAGGGGCGGGTGAATGGCTACACCTTC. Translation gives CASSDLEGRVNGYTF.